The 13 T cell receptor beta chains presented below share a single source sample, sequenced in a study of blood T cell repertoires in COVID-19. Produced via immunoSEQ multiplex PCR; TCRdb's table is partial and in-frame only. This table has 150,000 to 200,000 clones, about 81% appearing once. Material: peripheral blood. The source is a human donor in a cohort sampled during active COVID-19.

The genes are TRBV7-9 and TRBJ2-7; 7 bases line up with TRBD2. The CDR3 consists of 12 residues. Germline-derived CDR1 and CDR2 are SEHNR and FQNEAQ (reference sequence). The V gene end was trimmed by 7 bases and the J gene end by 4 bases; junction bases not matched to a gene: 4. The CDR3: CASNREGYEQYF. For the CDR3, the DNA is TGTGCCAGCAATAGGGAGGGATACGAGCAGTACTTC.

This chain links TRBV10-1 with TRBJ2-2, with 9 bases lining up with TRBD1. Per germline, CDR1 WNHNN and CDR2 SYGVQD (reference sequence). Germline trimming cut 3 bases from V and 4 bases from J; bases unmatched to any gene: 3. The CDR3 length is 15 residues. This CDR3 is CASSEGTGSTGELFF. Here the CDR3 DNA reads TGCGCCAGCAGTGAAGGGACAGGGAGCACCGGGGAGCTGTTTTTT.

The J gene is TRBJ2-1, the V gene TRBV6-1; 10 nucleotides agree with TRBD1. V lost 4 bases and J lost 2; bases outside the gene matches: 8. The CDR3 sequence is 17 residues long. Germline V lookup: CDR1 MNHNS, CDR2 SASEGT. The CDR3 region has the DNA TGTGCCAGCAGTGCCCCGGACAGGGGGTGGACCTACAATGAGCAGTTCTTC. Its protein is CASSAPDRGWTYNEQFF.

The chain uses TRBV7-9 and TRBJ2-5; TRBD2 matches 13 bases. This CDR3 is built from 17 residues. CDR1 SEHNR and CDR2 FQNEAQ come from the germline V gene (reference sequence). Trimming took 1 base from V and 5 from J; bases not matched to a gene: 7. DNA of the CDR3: TGTGCCAGCAGCTTAGGAGGGACTAGCGGGACCCTGGAGACCCAGTACTTC. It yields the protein CASSLGGTSGTLETQYF. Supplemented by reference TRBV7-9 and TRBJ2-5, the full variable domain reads DTGVSQNPRHKITKRGQNVTFRCDPISEHNRLYWYRQTLGQGPEFLTYFQNEAQLEKSRLLSDRFSAERPKGSFSTLEIQRTEQGDSAMYLCASSLGGTSGTLETQYFGPGTRLLVL.

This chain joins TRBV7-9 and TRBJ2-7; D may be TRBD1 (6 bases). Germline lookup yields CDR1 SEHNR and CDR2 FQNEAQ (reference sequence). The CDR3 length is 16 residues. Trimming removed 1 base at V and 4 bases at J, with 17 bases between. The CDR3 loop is CASSLEFPSDSYEQYF. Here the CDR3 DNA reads TGTGCCAGCAGCTTAGAATTCCCCTCGGACAGTTACGAGCAGTACTTC.

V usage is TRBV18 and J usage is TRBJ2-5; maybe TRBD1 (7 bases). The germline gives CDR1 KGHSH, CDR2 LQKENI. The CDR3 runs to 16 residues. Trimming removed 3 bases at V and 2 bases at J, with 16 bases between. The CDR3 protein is CASSPLGGQKQETQYF. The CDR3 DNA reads TGTGCCAGCTCACCCCTGGGGGGACAGAAACAAGAGACCCAGTACTTC.

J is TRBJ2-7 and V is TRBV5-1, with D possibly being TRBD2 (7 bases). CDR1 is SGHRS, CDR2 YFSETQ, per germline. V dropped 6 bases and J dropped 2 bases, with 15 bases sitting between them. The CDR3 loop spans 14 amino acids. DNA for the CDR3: TGCGCCAGCACCGCTGGGGGGGGCACCTACGAGCAGTACTTC. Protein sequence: CASTAGGGTYEQYF.

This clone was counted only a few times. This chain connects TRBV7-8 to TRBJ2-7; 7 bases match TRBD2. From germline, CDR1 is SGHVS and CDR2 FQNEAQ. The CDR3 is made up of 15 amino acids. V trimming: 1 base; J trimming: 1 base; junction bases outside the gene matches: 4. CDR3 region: CASSLERGVSYEQYF. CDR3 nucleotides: TGTGCCAGCAGCTTAGAGCGGGGTGTTTCCTACGAGCAGTACTTC.

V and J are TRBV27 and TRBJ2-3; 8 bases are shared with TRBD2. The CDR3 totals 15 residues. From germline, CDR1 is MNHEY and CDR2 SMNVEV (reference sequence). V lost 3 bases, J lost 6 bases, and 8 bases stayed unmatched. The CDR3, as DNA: TGTGCCAGCAGTTTCCTTAGCGGGGCGGTGGATACGCAGTATTTT. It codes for CASSFLSGAVDTQYF.

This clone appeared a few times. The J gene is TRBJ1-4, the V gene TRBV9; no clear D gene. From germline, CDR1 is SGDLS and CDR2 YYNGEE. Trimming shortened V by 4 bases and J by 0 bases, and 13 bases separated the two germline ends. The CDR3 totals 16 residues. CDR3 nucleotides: TGTGCCAGCAGCCCCGAAGAGCGGGCAACTAATGAAAAACTGTTTTTT. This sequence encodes CASSPEERATNEKLFF.

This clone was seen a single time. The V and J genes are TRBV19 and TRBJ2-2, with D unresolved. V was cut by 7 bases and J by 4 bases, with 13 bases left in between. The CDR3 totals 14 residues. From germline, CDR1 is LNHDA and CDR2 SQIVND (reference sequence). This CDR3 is CASKTDIGTGELFF. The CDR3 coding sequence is TGTGCCAGTAAAACAGATATAGGCACCGGGGAGCTGTTTTTT.

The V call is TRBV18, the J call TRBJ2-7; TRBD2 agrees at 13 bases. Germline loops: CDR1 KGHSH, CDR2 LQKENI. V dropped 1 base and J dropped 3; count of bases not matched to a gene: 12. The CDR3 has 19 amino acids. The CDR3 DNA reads TGTGCCAGCTCACCACAACTCTCCGGGACTAGCGGGAAGGACTACGAGCAGTACTTC. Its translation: CASSPQLSGTSGKDYEQYF.

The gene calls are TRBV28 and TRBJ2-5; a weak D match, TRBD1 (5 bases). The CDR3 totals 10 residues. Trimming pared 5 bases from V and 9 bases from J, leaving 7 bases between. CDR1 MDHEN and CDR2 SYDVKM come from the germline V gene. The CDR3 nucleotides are TGTGCCAGCAGTCAGGGTTCCCAGTACTTC. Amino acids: CASSQGSQYF.